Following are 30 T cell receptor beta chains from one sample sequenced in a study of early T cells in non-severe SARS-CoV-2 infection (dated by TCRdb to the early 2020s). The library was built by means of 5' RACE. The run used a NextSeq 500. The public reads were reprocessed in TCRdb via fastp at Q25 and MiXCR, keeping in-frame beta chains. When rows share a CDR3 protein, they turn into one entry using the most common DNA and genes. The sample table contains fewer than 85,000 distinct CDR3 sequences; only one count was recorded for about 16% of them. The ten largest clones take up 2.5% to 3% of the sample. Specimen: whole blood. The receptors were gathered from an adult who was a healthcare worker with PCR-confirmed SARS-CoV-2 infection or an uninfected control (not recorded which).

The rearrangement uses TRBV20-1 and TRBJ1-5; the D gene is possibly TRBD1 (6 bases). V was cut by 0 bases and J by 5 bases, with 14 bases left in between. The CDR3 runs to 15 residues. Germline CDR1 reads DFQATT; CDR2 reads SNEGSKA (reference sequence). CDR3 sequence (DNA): TGCAGTGCTAGAGAATTGGCAGGGGAGCATCAGCCCCAGCATTTT. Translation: CSARELAGEHQPQHF.

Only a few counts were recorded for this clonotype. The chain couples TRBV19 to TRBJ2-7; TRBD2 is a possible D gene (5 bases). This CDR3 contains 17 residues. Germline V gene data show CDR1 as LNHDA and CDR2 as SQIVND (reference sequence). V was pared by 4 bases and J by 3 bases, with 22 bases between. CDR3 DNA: TGTGCCAGTAGTAAACCGGGCCTCGGACTTGCTAGCTACGAGCAGTACTTC. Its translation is CASSKPGLGLASYEQYF.

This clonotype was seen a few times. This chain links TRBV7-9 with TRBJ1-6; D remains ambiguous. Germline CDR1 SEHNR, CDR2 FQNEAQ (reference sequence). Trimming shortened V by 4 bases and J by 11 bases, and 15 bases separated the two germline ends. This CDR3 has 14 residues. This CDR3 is CASSSPLEGAPLHF. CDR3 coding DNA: TGTGCCAGCAGCTCGCCCCTTGAGGGCGCACCCCTCCACTTT.

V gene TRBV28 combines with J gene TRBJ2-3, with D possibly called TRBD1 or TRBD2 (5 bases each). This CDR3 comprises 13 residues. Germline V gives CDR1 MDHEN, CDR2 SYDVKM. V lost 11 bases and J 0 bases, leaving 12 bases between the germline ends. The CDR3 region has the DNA TGTGCCTCCCAGGGACCGAGCACAGATACGCAGTATTTT. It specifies CASQGPSTDTQYF.

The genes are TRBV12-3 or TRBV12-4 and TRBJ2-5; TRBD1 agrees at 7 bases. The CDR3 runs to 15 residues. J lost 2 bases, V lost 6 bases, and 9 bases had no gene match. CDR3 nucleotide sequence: TGTGCCAGCAGAGCCTCTGGGACAGAACAAGAGACCCAGTACTTC. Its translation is CASRASGTEQETQYF.

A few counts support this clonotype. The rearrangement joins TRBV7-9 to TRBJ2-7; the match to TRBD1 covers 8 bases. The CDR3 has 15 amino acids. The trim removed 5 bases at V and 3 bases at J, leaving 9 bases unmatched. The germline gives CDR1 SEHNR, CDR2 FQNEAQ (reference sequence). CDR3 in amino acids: CASSPRQGLVYEQYF. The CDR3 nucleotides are TGTGCCAGCAGCCCCCGACAGGGGCTGGTCTACGAGCAGTACTTC.

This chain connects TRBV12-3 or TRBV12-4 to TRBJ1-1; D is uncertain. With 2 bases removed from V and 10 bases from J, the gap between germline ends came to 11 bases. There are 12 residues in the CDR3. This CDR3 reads CASSLIPGGAFF. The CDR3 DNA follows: TGTGCCAGCAGTTTAATCCCGGGCGGAGCTTTCTTT.

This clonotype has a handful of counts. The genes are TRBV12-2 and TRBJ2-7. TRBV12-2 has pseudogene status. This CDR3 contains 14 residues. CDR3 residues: CASPDDRVSYEQYF. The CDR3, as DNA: TGTGCAAGTCCCGACGATCGGGTCTCCTACGAGCAGTACTTC.

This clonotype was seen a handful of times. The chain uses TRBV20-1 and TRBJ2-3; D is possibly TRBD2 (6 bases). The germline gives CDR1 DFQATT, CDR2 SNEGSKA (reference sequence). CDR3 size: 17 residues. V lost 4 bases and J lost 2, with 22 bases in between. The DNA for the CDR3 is TGCAGTGCTACCCGGCGGCAAAGCGGACTACTCACAGATACGCAGTATTTT. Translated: CSATRRQSGLLTDTQYF.

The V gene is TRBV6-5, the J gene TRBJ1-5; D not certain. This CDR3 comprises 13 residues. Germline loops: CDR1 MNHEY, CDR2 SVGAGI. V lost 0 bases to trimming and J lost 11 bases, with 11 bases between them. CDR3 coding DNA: TGTGCCAGCAGTTACTCTGCGGGGATGTCCCAGCATTTT. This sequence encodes CASSYSAGMSQHF.

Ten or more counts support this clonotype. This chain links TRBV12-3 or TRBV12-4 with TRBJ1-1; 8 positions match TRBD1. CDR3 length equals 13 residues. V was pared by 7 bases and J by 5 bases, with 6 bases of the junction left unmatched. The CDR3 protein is CASTLDRATEAFF. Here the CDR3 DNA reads TGTGCCAGCACTCTGGACAGGGCGACTGAAGCTTTCTTT.

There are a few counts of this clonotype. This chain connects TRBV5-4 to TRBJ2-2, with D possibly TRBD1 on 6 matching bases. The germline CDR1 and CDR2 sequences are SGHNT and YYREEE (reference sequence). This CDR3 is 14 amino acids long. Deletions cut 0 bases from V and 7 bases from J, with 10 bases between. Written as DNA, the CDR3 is TGTGCCAGCAGCTTGGACAGGGCGGGCGGGGAGCTGTTTTTT. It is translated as CASSLDRAGGELFF.

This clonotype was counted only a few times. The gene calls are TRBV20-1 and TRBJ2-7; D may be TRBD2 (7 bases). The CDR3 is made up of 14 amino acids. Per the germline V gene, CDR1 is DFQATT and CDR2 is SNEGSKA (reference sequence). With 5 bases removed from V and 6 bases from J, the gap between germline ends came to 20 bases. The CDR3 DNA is TGCAGTGCTCCGCTGGGGGGGCCATCGGGCGAGCAGTACTTC. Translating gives CSAPLGGPSGEQYF.

This CDR3 reads CASSESRKRAGTENTGELFF. In DNA form, the CDR3 reads TGTGCCAGCAGTGAATCGCGTAAGAGAGCCGGGACAGAGAACACCGGGGAGCTGTTTTTT. The chain combines TRBV2 with TRBJ2-2; TRBD1 aligns across 7 bases. This CDR3 has 20 residues. Trimming removed 2 bases from V and 1 base from J; junction bases left unmatched: 16. Germline CDR1 SNHLY, CDR2 FYNNEI.

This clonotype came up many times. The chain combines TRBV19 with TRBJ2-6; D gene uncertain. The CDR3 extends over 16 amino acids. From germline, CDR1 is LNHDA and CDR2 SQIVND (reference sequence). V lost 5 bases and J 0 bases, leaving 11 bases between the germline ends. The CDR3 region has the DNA TGTGCCAGTAGTTCCTGGTTGGGCTCTGGGGCCAACGTCCTGACTTTC. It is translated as CASSSWLGSGANVLTF.

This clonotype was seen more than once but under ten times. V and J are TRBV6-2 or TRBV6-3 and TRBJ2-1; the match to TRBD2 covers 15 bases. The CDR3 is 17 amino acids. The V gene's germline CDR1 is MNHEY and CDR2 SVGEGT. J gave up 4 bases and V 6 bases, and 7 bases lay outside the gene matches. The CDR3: CASRSGLAGGHYNEQFF. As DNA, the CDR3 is TGTGCCAGCAGGTCGGGACTAGCGGGGGGTCATTACAATGAGCAGTTCTTC.

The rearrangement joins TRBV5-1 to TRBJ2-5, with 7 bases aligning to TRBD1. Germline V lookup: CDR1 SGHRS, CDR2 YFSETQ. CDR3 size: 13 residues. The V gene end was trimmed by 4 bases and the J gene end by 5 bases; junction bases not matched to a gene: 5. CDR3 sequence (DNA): TGCGCCAGCAGCCGTGACAGGGTGGAGACCCAGTACTTC. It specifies CASSRDRVETQYF. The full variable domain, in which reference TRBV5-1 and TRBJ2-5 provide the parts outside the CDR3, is KAGVTQTPRYLIKTRGQQVTLSCSPISGHRSVSWYQQTPGQGLQFLFEYFSETQRNKGNFPGRFSGRQFSNSRSEMNVSTLELGDSALYLCASSRDRVETQYFGPGTRLLVL.

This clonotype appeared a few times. In nucleotides, the CDR3 is TGTGCCAGCAGCCAAGATCGGGACACAGATACGCAGTATTTT. It encodes CASSQDRDTDTQYF. V gene TRBV3-1 combines with J gene TRBJ2-3, with D possibly TRBD2 on 5 matching bases. Germline values: CDR1 LGHDT, CDR2 YNNKEL (reference sequence). V was pared by 0 bases and J by 2 bases, with 6 bases between. The CDR3 spans 14 residues.

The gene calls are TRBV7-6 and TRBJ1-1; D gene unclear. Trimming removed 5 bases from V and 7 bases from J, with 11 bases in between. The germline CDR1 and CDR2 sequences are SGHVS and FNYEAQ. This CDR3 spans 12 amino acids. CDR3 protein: CASSPGRGEAFF. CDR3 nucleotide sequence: TGTGCCAGCAGCCCCGGTCGGGGTGAAGCTTTCTTT.

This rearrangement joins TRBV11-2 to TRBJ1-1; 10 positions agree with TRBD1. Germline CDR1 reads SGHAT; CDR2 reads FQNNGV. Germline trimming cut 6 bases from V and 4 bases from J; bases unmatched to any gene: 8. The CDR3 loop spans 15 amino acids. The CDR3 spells CASRMTGGESTEAFF. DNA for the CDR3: TGTGCCAGCAGGATGACAGGGGGCGAGTCCACTGAAGCTTTCTTT.

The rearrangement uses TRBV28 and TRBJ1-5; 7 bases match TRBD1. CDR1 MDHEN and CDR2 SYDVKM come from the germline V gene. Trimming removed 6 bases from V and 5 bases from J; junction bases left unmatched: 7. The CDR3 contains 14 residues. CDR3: CASRETGPHQPQHF. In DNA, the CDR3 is TGTGCCAGCAGGGAGACAGGGCCTCATCAGCCCCAGCATTTT.

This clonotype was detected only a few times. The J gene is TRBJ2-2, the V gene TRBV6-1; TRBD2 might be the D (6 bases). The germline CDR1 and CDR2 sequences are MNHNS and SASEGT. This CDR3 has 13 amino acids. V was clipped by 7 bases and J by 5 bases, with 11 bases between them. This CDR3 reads CASTLARTGELFF. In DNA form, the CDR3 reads TGTGCCAGCACGCTAGCGAGGACCGGGGAGCTGTTTTTT.

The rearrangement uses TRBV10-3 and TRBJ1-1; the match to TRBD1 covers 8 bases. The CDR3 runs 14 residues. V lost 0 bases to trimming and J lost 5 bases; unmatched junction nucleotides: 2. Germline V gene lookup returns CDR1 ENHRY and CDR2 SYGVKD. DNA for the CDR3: TGTGCCATCAGTGAGTCGAACAGGGGGACTGAAGCTTTCTTT. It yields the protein CAISESNRGTEAFF.

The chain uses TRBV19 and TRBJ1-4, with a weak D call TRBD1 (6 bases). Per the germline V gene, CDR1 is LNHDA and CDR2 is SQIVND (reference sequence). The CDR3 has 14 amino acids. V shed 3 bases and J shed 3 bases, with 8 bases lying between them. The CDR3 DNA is TGTGCCAGTAGTATGGAGGGGGCTAATGAAAAACTGTTTTTT. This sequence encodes CASSMEGANEKLFF.

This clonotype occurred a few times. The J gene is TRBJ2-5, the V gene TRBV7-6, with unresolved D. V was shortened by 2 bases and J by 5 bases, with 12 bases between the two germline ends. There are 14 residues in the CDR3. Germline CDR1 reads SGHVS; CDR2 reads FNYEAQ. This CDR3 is CASSLWAQAETQYF. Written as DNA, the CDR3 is TGTGCCAGCAGCTTATGGGCCCAGGCGGAGACCCAGTACTTC.

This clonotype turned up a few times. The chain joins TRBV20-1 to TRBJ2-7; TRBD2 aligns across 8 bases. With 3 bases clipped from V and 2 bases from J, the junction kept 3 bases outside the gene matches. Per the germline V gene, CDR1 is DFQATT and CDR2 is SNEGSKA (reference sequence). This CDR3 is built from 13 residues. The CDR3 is CSASPGGPYEQYF. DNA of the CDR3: TGCAGTGCTAGCCCGGGAGGGCCCTACGAGCAGTACTTC.

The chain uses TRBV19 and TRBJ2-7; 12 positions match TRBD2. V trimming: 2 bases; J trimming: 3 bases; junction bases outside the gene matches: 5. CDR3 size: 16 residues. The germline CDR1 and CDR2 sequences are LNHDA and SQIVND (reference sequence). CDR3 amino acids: CASSIRGLAGDYEQYF. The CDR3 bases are TGTGCCAGTAGTATACGGGGACTAGCGGGCGACTACGAGCAGTACTTC.

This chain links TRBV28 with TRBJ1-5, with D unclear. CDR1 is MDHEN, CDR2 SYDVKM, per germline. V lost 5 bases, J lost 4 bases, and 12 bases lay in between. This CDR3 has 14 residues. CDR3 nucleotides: TGTGCCAGCAGTCTCTTTGCGGGAAATCAGCCCCAGCATTTT. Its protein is CASSLFAGNQPQHF. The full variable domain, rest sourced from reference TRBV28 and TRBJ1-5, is DVKVTQSSRYLVKRTGEKVFLECVQDMDHENMFWYRQDPGLGLRLIYFSYDVKMKEKGDIPEGYSVSREKKERFSLILESASTNQTSMYLCASSLFAGNQPQHFGDGTRLSIL.

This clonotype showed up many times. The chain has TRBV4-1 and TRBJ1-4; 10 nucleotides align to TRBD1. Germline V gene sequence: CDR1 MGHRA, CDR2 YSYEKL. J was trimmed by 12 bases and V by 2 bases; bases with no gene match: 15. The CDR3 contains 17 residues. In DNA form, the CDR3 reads TGCGCCAGCAGCCAAACTAAACCGGGGGACAGGGGTAGCCAACTGTTTTTT. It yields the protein CASSQTKPGDRGSQLFF.

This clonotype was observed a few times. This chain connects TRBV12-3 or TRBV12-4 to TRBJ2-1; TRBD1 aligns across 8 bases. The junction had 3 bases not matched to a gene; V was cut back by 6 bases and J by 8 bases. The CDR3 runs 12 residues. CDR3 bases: TGTGCCAGCAGGGCAGGGGGCTATGAGCAGTTCTTC. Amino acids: CASRAGGYEQFF.